This TCR beta chain was recorded in a study of blood T cell repertoires in COVID-19. Followed over time, Seattle patients had been enrolled while infection was active. This clone came up once. In the source study's methods: Amplification from reference gene primers served as the basis for estimated nucleated cell counts. TCRdb's copy holds only in-frame clones and misses some; the assay was immunoSEQ multiplex PCR. V and J calls and clone size come straight from that table; D and trimming were deduced from the DNA. This table holds 400,000 or so clones, around nine tenths found once. Germline values: CDR1 LGHDT, CDR2 YNNKEL (reference sequence). The CDR3 extends over 16 amino acids. J lost 1 base, V lost 0 bases, and 3 bases had no gene match.

The chain is built from TRBV3-1 (or the pseudogene TRBV3-2) and TRBJ1-3; 7 bases fit TRBD1. This receptor was identified in a woman aged 40 to 50 with COVID-19, enrolled during active disease. Sequenced sample: peripheral blood. The CDR3 region has the DNA TGTGCCAGCAGCCAAGAAAGGGGGCCGTCTGGAAACACCATATATTTT. Protein: CASSQERGPSGNTIYF.